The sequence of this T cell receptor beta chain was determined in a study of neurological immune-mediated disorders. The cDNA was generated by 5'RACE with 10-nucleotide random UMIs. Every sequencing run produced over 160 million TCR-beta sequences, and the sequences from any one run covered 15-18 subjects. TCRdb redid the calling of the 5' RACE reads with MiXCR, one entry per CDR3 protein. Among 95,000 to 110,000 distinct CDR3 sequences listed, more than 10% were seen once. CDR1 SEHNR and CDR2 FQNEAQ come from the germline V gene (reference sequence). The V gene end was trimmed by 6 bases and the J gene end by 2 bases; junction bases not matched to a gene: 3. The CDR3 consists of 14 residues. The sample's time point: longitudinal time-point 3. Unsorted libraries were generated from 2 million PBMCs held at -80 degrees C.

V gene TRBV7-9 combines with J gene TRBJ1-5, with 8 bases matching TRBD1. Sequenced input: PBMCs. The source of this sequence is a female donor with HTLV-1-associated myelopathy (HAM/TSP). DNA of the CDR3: TGTGCCAGCAGTTCGGACAGGGGCAATCAGCCCCAGCATTTT. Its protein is CASSSDRGNQPQHF.